This TCR beta chain was captured by sequencing in a study of blood T cell repertoires in COVID-19. Overall study context: Acute-phase and convalescent COVID-19 samples originated in the United States, Italy and Spain.

Only in-frame clones appear in the TCRdb table, and some are missing; sequencing was by immunoSEQ multiplex PCR. The table lists about 210,000 clones, under 90% of them singletons. Germline V gene data show CDR1 as SQVTM and CDR2 as ANQGSEA. The CDR3 is 18 residues long. Trimming removed 6 bases at V and 1 base at J, with 28 bases between. The TCR originated in a woman between 50 and 59 years old with acute COVID-19. Material: PBMCs or T cells enriched from blood (not recorded which). J is TRBJ2-7 and V is TRBV29-1, with D maybe TRBD1 (6 bases). CDR3 residues: CSVSVLGQNVSLSYEQYF. The DNA of the CDR3 is TGCAGCGTGTCCGTTTTAGGACAGAACGTATCTCTATCCTACGAGCAGTACTTC.